Listed below are T cell receptor beta chains from one sample, sequenced in a study of T-cell reconstitution after alpha-beta-depleted transplantation in children. TCRdb reprocessed the PCR reads with MiXCR, giving one entry per CDR3 protein. The table lists a few hundred thousand distinct CDR3 sequences, 10% of them singletons. This sample comprised PBMCs from the stem cell graft donor, obtained from the stem cell graft. These receptors were collected from a human donor who donated a stem cell graft to a child with acute lymphoblastic leukemia. The CDR3 runs from the conserved cysteine through the conserved F or W. D genes are given only for firm matches. Clone size is shown for a subset of rows, as once, few, many or a class of expanded clone.

d_call	v_call	clone_size	cdr3_length	j_call	cdr3_aa	cdr3_nt
-	TRBV6-5	-	11	TRBJ1-1	CASIIHTEAFF	TGTGCCAGCATCATCCACACTGAAGCTTTCTTT
-	TRBV27	-	15	TRBJ2-1	CASTGAGALSNEQFF	TGTGCCAGCACAGGGGCAGGGGCCTTATCCAATGAGCAGTTCTTC
-	TRBV28	few	18	TRBJ2-3	CASSSLSGAPRGGDTQYF	TGTGCCAGCAGTTCACTTAGCGGAGCCCCCCGTGGGGGAGATACGCAGTATTTT
-	TRBV27	-	14	TRBJ2-5	CASSFSGKQETQYF	TGTGCCAGCAGTTTTTCGGGCAAACAAGAGACCCAGTACTTC
TRBD2	TRBV7-2	few	17	TRBJ2-3	CASSSSGLAASTDTQYF	TGTGCCAGCAGCTCAAGTGGGCTAGCGGCAAGCACAGATACGCAGTATTTT
-	TRBV30	-	15	TRBJ2-5	CAWSVTAGMIETQYF	TGTGCCTGGAGTGTAACGGCAGGGATGATAGAGACCCAGTACTTC
-	TRBV7-9	-	15	TRBJ1-4	CASSIGRGGAEKLFF	TGTGCCAGCAGCATCGGACGGGGGGGAGCCGAAAAACTGTTTTTT
TRBD2	TRBV12-3/TRBV12-4	-	14	TRBJ2-7	CASSFGLAGIEQYF	TGTGCCAGCAGTTTTGGACTAGCGGGAATCGAGCAGTACTTC
-	TRBV10-3	once	16	TRBJ2-7	CAISEKVLTETYEQYF	TGTGCCATCAGTGAGAAAGTCCTCACCGAAACCTACGAGCAGTACTTC
-	TRBV4-3	-	16	TRBJ2-3	CASSQVQAQGSDTQYF	TGCGCCAGCAGCCAAGTTCAGGCGCAGGGTTCAGATACGCAGTATTTT
TRBD2	TRBV5-1	many	17	TRBJ2-3	CASSPTAPSGKGDTQYF	TGCGCCAGCAGCCCCACGGCCCCTAGCGGGAAAGGAGATACGCAGTATTTT
-	TRBV7-9	-	13	TRBJ2-1	CASSTVQGNEQFF	TGTGCCAGCAGCACCGTACAGGGAAATGAGCAGTTCTTC
-	TRBV5-1	few	13	TRBJ2-5	CASSSGGAETQYF	TGCGCCAGCAGCTCAGGGGGGGCAGAGACCCAGTACTTC
TRBD2	TRBV18	few	18	TRBJ2-1	CASSLRMGRGERDNEQFF	TGTGCCAGCTCTCTACGCATGGGGAGGGGCGAAAGGGACAATGAGCAGTTCTTC
-	TRBV30	-	13	TRBJ1-2	CAHRSLGNYGYTF	TGTGCCCATCGGAGCTTGGGAAACTATGGCTACACCTTC
-	TRBV3-1	few	15	TRBJ2-7	CASSQNQEYKYEQYF	TGTGCCAGCAGCCAAAACCAGGAATATAAGTACGAGCAGTACTTC
-	TRBV29-1	few	10	TRBJ2-1	CSGGPHEQFF	TGCAGCGGGGGCCCCCATGAGCAGTTCTTC
-	TRBV10-3	few	14	TRBJ2-1	CAISPSNSYNEQFF	TGTGCCATCAGTCCTTCTAATTCCTACAATGAGCAGTTCTTC
-	TRBV12-3/TRBV12-4	few	11	TRBJ2-1	CASSFAGPAFF	TGTGCCAGCAGTTTCGCGGGCCCAGCGTTCTTC
-	TRBV6-2/TRBV6-3	few	13	TRBJ2-2	CASRNTGTGELFF	TGTGCCAGCAGAAATACTGGCACCGGGGAGCTGTTTTTT
-	TRBV12-3/TRBV12-4	many	13	TRBJ1-2	CASSPFAGYGYTF	TGTGCCAGCAGCCCCTTCGCGGGATATGGCTACACCTTC
TRBD1	TRBV12-3/TRBV12-4	many	16	TRBJ2-1	CASSLVRDRGVNEQFF	TGTGCCAGCAGTTTAGTCCGGGACAGGGGGGTCAATGAGCAGTTCTTC
TRBD2	TRBV3-1	many	14	TRBJ2-7	CASRSSGSSYEQYF	TGTGCCAGCAGGTCGAGCGGGAGTAGCTACGAGCAGTACTTC
-	TRBV7-3	-	14	TRBJ2-2	CASREGGNTGELFF	TGTGCCAGCCGCGAGGGAGGGAACACCGGGGAGCTGTTTTTT
TRBD1	TRBV11-1	-	19	TRBJ2-1	CASSLSTGQIIRRYNEQFF	TGTGCCAGCAGCTTATCGACGGGACAGATTATCCGCCGGTACAATGAGCAGTTCTTC
-	TRBV12-3/TRBV12-4	few	11	TRBJ2-5	CASGLFGTQYF	TGTGCCAGCGGCCTCTTTGGGACCCAGTACTTC
-	TRBV4-2	many	14	TRBJ1-2	CASSQPLGQSRYTF	TGTGCCAGCAGCCAACCCCTCGGACAGTCCCGCTACACCTTC
TRBD2	TRBV20-1	few	12	TRBJ2-7	CSVRDYTYEQYF	TGCAGTGTTCGGGACTACACTTACGAGCAGTACTTC
TRBD1	TRBV5-1	few	16	TRBJ2-2	CASSWRQGATTGELFF	TGCGCCAGCAGCTGGAGACAGGGGGCTACCACCGGGGAGCTGTTTTTT
-	TRBV7-8	-	14	TRBJ2-7	CASTPGRMDYEQYF	TGTGCCAGCACCCCGGGACGAATGGACTACGAGCAGTACTTC
-	TRBV5-1	-	14	TRBJ2-1	CASSLGIRGNEQFF	TGCGCCAGCAGCTTGGGAATCAGGGGCAATGAGCAGTTCTTC
TRBD1	TRBV12-3/TRBV12-4	-	16	TRBJ1-4	CASSFRLQGTNEKLFF	TGTGCCAGCAGTTTCCGGCTACAGGGGACTAATGAAAAACTGTTTTTT